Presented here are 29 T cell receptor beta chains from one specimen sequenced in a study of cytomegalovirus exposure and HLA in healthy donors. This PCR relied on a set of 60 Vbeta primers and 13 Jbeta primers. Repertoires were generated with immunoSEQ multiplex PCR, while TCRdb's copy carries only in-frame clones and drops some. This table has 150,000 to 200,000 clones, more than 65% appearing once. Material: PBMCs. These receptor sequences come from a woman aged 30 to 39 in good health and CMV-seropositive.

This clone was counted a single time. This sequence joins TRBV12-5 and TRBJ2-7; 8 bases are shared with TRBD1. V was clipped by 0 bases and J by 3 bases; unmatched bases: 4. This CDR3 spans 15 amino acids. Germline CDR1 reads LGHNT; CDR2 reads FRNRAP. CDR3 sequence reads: CASGLVGQGSYEQYF. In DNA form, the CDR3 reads TGTGCTAGTGGTTTGGTAGGACAGGGAAGCTACGAGCAGTACTTC.

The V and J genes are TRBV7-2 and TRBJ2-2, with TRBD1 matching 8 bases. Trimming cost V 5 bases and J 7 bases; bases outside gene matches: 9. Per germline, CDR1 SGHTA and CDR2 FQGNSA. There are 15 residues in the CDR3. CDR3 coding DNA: TGTGCCAGCAGCCCCAGACAGGGGTGGGGCGGGGAGCTGTTTTTT. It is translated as CASSPRQGWGGELFF. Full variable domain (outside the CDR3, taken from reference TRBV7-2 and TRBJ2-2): GAGVSQSPSNKVTEKGKDVELRCDPISGHTALYWYRQSLGQGLEFLIYFQGNSAPDKSGLPSDRFSAERTGGSVSTLTIQRTQQEDSAVYLCASSPRQGWGGELFFGEGSRLTVL.

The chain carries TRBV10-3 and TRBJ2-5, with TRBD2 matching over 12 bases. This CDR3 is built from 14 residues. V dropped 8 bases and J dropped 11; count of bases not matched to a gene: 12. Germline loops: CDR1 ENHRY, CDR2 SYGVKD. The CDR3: CAIDPSGRAGAQYF. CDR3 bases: TGTGCCATCGATCCTAGCGGGAGGGCCGGTGCTCAGTACTTC.

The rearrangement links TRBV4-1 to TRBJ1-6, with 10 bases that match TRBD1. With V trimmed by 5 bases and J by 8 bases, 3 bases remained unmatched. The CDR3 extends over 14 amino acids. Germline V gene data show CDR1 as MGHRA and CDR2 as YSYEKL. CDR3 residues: CASSKGTGDSPLHF. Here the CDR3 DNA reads TGCGCCAGCAGCAAAGGGACAGGGGATTCACCCCTCCACTTT.

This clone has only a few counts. The CDR3 region has the DNA TGCAGCGTTAGGTTTTGGGGACAGCCGAGCACAGATACGCAGTATTTT. This codes for CSVRFWGQPSTDTQYF. This chain connects TRBV29-1 to TRBJ2-3; 7 nucleotides agree with TRBD1. Unmatched junction bases numbered 11, after V lost 5 bases and J lost 0 bases. CDR1 is SQVTM and CDR2 is ANQGSEA in the germline V gene. The CDR3 consists of 16 residues.

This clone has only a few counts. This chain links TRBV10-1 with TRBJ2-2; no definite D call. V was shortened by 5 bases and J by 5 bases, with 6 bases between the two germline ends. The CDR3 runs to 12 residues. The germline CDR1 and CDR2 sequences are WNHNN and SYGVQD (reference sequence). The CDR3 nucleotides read TGCGCCAGCAGTCGGCGGACCGGGGAGCTGTTTTTT. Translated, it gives CASSRRTGELFF.

The CDR3 bases are TGTGCCAGCAGCTCCGGGACAGACTCTTACGAGCAGTACTTC. Residues: CASSSGTDSYEQYF. V gene TRBV7-9 combines with J gene TRBJ2-7; 7 nucleotides match TRBD1. The J segment lost 4 bases and the V segment lost 4 bases, leaving 7 bases of the junction unmatched. Germline V gene sequence: CDR1 SEHNR, CDR2 FQNEAQ (reference sequence). The CDR3 has 14 residues.

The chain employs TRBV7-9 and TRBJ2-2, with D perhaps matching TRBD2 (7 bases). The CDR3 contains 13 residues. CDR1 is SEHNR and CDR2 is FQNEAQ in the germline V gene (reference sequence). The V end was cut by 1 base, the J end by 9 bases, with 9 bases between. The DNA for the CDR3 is TGTGCCAGCAGCTTAGAGCGGGACAGGGAGCTGTTTTTT. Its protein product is CASSLERDRELFF.

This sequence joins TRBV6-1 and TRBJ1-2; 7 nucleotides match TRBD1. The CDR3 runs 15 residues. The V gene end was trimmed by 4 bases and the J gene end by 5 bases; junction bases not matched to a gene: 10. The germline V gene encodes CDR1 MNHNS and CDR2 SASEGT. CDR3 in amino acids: CASSAMTGSIYGYTF. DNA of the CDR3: TGTGCCAGCAGTGCTATGACAGGGTCTATTTATGGCTACACCTTC.

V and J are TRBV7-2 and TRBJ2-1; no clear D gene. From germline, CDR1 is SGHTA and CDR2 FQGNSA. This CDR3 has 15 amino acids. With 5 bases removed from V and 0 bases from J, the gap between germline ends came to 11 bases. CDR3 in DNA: TGTGCCAGCAGCCCTAGACTCGGCTCCTACAATGAGCAGTTCTTC. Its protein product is CASSPRLGSYNEQFF.

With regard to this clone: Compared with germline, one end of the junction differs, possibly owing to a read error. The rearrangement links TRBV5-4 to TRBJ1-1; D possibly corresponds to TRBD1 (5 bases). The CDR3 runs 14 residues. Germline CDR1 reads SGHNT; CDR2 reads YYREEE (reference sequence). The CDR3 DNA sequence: TGTGCCAGCAGCTTGATGGGGGTCGACGGGACTCTCATTTTT. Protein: CASSLMGVDGTLIF.

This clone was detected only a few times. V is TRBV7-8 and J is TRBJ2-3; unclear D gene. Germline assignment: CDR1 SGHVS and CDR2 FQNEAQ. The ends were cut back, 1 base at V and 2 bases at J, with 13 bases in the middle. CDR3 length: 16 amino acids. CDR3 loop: CASSLEVAPLTDTQYF. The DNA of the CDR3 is TGTGCCAGCAGCTTAGAGGTAGCTCCACTCACAGATACGCAGTATTTT.

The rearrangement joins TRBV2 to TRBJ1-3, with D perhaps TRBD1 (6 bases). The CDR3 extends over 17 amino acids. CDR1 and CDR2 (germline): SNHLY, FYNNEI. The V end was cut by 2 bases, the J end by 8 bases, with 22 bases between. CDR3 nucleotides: TGTGCCAGCAGTGAATACCCCGGGACAAAAGAGAGTGACACCATATATTTT. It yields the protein CASSEYPGTKESDTIYF.

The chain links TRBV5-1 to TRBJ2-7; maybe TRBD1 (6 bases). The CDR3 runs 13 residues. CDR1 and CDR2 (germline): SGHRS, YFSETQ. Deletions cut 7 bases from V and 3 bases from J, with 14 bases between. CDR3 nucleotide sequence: TGCGCCAGCGCGGACAGAACCGGCTACGAGCAGTACTTC. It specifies CASADRTGYEQYF.

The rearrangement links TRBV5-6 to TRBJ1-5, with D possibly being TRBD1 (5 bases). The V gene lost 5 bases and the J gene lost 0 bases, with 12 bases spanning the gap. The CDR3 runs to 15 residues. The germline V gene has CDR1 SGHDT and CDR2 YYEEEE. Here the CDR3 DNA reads TGTGCCAGCAGTCCAGGGATTTATAGCAATCAGCCCCAGCATTTT. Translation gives CASSPGIYSNQPQHF.

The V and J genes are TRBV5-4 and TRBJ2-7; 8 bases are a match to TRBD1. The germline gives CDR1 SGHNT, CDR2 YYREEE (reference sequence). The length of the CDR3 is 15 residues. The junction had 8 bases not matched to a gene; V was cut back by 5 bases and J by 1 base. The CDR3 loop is CASSQPGQESYEQYF. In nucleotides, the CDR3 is TGTGCCAGCAGTCAACCGGGACAGGAGTCCTACGAGCAGTACTTC.

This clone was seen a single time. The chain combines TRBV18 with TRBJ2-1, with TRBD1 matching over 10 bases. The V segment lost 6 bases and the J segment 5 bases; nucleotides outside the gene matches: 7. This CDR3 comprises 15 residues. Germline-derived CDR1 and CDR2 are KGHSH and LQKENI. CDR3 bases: TGTGCCAGCTCTCCAGACAGGGGGCCCCACAATGAGCAGTTCTTC. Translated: CASSPDRGPHNEQFF. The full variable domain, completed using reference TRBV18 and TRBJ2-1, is NAGVMQNPRHLVRRRGQEARLRCSPMKGHSHVYWYRQLPEEGLKFMVYLQKENIIDESGMPKERFSAEFPKEGPSILRIQQVVRGDSAAYFCASSPDRGPHNEQFFGPGTRLTVL.

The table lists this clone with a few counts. The chain's CDR3 is CASSLTGTPQGGYTF. DNA for the CDR3: TGTGCCAGCAGCTTGACCGGGACACCCCAAGGCGGCTACACCTTC. The V and J genes are TRBV7-8 and TRBJ1-2; a weak D match, TRBD1 (6 bases). Per germline, CDR1 SGHVS and CDR2 FQNEAQ. The CDR3 extends over 15 amino acids. V lost 3 bases and J lost 8, with 19 bases in between.

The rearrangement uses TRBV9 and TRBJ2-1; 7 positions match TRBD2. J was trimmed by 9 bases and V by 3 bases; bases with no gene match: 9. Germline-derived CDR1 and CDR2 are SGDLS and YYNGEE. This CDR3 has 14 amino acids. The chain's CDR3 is CASSAGGSDGEQFF. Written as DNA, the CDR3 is TGTGCCAGCAGCGCGGGGGGTAGCGATGGTGAGCAGTTCTTC.

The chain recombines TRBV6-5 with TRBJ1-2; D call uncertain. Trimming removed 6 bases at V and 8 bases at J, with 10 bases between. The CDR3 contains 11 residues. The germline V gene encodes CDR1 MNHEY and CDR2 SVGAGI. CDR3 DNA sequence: TGTGCCAGCAGCTTGGGAGGGGGCTACACCTTC. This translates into CASSLGGGYTF.

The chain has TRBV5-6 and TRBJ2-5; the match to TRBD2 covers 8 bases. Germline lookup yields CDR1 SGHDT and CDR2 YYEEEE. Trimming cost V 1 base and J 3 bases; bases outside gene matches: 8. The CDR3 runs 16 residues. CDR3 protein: CASSLYGSGAEETQYF. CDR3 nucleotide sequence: TGTGCCAGCAGCTTGTATGGTAGCGGGGCAGAAGAGACCCAGTACTTC. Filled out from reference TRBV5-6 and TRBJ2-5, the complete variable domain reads DAGVTQSPTHLIKTRGQQVTLRCSPKSGHDTVSWYQQALGQGPQFIFQYYEEEERQRGNFPDRFSGHQFPNYSSELNVNALLLGDSALYLCASSLYGSGAEETQYFGPGTRLLVL.

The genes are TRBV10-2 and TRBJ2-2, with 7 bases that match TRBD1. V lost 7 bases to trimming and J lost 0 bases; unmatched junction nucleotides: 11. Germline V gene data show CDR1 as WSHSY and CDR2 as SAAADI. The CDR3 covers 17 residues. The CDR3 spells CASKSGQTAANTGELFF. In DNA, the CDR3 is TGCGCCAGCAAATCGGGACAGACAGCGGCGAACACCGGGGAGCTGTTTTTT.

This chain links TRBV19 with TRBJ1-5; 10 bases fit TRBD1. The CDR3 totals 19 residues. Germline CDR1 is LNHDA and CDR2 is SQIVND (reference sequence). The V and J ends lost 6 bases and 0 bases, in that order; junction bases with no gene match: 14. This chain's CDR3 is CASSRTGTGDFRSNQPQHF. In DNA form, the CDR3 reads TGTGCCAGTAGCAGAACCGGGACAGGGGACTTCCGTAGCAATCAGCCCCAGCATTTT.

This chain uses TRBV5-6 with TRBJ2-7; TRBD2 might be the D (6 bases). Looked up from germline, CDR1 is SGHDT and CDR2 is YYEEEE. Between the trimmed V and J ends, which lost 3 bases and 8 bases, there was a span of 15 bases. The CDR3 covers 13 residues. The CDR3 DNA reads TGTGCCAGCAGCTCGGGACTTTTTAATCAGCAGTACTTC. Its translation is CASSSGLFNQQYF.

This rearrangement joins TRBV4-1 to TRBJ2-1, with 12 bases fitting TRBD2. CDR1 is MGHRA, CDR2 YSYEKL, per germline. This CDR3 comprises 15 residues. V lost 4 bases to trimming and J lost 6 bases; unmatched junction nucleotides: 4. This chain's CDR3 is CASSLLAGGPNEQFF. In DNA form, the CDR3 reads TGCGCCAGCAGCCTTCTAGCGGGGGGGCCCAATGAGCAGTTCTTC.

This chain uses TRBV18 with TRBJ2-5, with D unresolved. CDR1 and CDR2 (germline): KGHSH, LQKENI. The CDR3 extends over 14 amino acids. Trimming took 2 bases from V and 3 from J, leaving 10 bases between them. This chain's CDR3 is CASSPTERKETQYF. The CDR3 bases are TGTGCCAGCTCACCAACAGAAAGGAAAGAGACCCAGTACTTC.

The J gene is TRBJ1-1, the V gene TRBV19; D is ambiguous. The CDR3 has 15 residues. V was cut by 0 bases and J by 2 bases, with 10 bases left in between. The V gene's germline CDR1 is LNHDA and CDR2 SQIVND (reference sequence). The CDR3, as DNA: TGTGCCAGTAGTATAGAGCTGGGCTTAAACACTGAAGCTTTCTTT. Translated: CASSIELGLNTEAFF.

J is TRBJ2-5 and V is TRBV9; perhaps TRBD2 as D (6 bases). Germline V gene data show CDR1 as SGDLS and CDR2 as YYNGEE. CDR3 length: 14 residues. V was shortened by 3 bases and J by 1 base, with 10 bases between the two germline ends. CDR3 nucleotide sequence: TGTGCCAGCAGCGGACGGGACTCCCAAGAGACCCAGTACTTC. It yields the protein CASSGRDSQETQYF.

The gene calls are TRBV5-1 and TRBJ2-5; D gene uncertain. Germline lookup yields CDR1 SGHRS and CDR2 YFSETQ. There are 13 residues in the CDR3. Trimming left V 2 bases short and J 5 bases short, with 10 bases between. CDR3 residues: CASSFNIRETQYF. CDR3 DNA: TGCGCCAGCAGCTTTAATATTCGGGAGACCCAGTACTTC.